The rows below give T cell receptor beta chains drawn from one sample of a study of cytomegalovirus exposure and HLA in healthy donors. Only in-frame clones appear in the TCRdb table, and some are missing; sequencing was by immunoSEQ multiplex PCR. The sample lists about 59,000 clones, over 60% occurring once. Sequenced input: PBMCs. The source is a man aged 25-45 years in good health and CMV-seropositive. Both conserved end residues are part of each CDR3. The order of the fields is clone size, D gene, V gene, J gene, CDR3 DNA, CDR3 protein. D genes are given only for firm matches. Rows give clone size only sometimes, using once, few, many, or a class for an expanded clone.

size: NA; D: NA; V: TRBV11-3; J: TRBJ2-5; DNA: TGTGCCAGCAGCTTAGGGCAGGGGAAGACCCAGTACTTC; CDR3: CASSLGQGKTQYF
size: NA; D: NA; V: TRBV7-6; J: TRBJ2-1; DNA: TGTGCCAGCAGCTCGCGGACGGGAGACAATGAGCAGTTCTTC; CDR3: CASSSRTGDNEQFF
size: once; D: NA; V: TRBV27; J: TRBJ1-2; DNA: TGTGCCAGCAGTTTTGGGGGGGGCGTTAAGAGCTACACCTTC; CDR3: CASSFGGGVKSYTF
size: NA; D: TRBD1; V: TRBV2; J: TRBJ2-3; DNA: TGTGCCGGTACAGGGGGAACCCGCACAGATACGCAGTATTTT; CDR3: CAGTGGTRTDTQYF
size: NA; D: TRBD2; V: TRBV5-1; J: TRBJ2-5; DNA: TGCGCCAGCAGCTCGGGACTAGCGGGGGCTTCCTTGGGGGAGACCCAGTACTTC; CDR3: CASSSGLAGASLGETQYF
size: NA; D: NA; V: TRBV7-7; J: TRBJ2-3; DNA: TGTGCTAGCAGCCCCTTGGCGGGGACAGATACGCAGTATTTT; CDR3: CASSPLAGTDTQYF
size: NA; D: NA; V: TRBV4-1; J: TRBJ1-4; DNA: TGCGCCAGCAGCCAAGATAAGCACACAGGGAGCGGTCTGTTTTTT; CDR3: CASSQDKHTGSGLFF
size: NA; D: NA; V: TRBV11-2; J: TRBJ1-5; DNA: TGTGCCAGCAGCTTTACAGGAAATCAGCCCCAGCATTTT; CDR3: CASSFTGNQPQHF
size: NA; D: TRBD2; V: TRBV5-5; J: TRBJ2-5; DNA: TGTGCCAGCAGCTGGGAGCGGGGGGCCCTAGGGGAGACCCAGTACTTC; CDR3: CASSWERGALGETQYF
size: few; D: TRBD1; V: TRBV5-1; J: TRBJ1-1; DNA: TGCGCCAGCAGCTTAAGTACAGGGGGCGTCACTGAAGCTTTCTTT; CDR3: CASSLSTGGVTEAFF
size: once; D: NA; V: TRBV19; J: TRBJ1-3; DNA: TGTGCCAGTAACCGACAGGCCGGAAACACCATATATTTT; CDR3: CASNRQAGNTIYF
size: NA; D: NA; V: TRBV27; J: TRBJ2-6; DNA: TGTGCCAGCAGTCCACCCCACATGGCACCTGGGGCCAACGTCCTGACTTTC; CDR3: CASSPPHMAPGANVLTF
size: NA; D: TRBD1; V: TRBV28; J: TRBJ1-1; DNA: TGTGCCAGCAGCCCGGGGGACAGAGAGAACACTGAAGCTTTCTTT; CDR3: CASSPGDRENTEAFF
size: NA; D: TRBD2; V: TRBV5-6; J: TRBJ2-3; DNA: TGTGCCAGCAGCTTTGGACCCCGCGGGGGGGATACGCAGTATTTT; CDR3: CASSFGPRGGDTQYF
size: NA; D: NA; V: TRBV4-3; J: TRBJ2-7; DNA: TGCGCCAGCAGCCAAGGTGAGGGAGCCGAGCAGTACTTC; CDR3: CASSQGEGAEQYF
size: NA; D: TRBD2; V: TRBV7-2; J: TRBJ2-5; DNA: TGTGCCAGCAGCTTAGTAGGTCGGGGGGGAATTTTAAGGGAGACCCAGTACTTC; CDR3: CASSLVGRGGILRETQYF
size: NA; D: NA; V: TRBV7-2; J: TRBJ1-6; DNA: TGTGCCAGCAGCTTAACGCCAGGGCCTTATAATTCACCCCTCCACTTT; CDR3: CASSLTPGPYNSPLHF
size: NA; D: TRBD1; V: TRBV10-3; J: TRBJ1-1; DNA: TGTGCCATCAGACAGGGGGACACTGAAGCTTTCTTT; CDR3: CAIRQGDTEAFF
size: NA; D: TRBD2; V: TRBV5-1; J: TRBJ2-5; DNA: TGCGCCAGCAGCTCCCGACTAGTGGGGGGGGAGACCCAGTACTTC; CDR3: CASSSRLVGGETQYF
size: few; D: TRBD1; V: TRBV7-8; J: TRBJ1-2; DNA: TGTGCCAGCAGCGCCCTTCACCCGGGACAGGGGGTAGGAGGCTACACCTTC; CDR3: CASSALHPGQGVGGYTF
size: NA; D: NA; V: TRBV5-1; J: TRBJ1-6; DNA: TGCGCCAGCAGCTTGGCCCCGGGACAAAATTCACCCCTCCACTTT; CDR3: CASSLAPGQNSPLHF
size: once; D: NA; V: TRBV29-1; J: TRBJ1-5; DNA: TGCAGCGTAGAAACAGAACAGGATCAGCCCCAGCATTTT; CDR3: CSVETEQDQPQHF
size: NA; D: NA; V: TRBV4-3; J: TRBJ1-1; DNA: TGCGCCAGCAGCCAACCCAACGACCACAGGGCGTCGAACACTGAAGCTTTCTTT; CDR3: CASSQPNDHRASNTEAFF
size: NA; D: NA; V: TRBV7-9; J: TRBJ2-1; DNA: TGTGCCAGCAGCCCTCGAAGCGGGTTTCAGTATGAGCAGTTCTTC; CDR3: CASSPRSGFQYEQFF
size: NA; D: NA; V: TRBV27; J: TRBJ1-5; DNA: TGTGCCAGCAGTTTCCATGGCAATCAGCCCCAGCATTTT; CDR3: CASSFHGNQPQHF
size: few; D: NA; V: TRBV5-1; J: TRBJ2-2; DNA: TGCGCCAGCAGCCCCCGGAGGGGCACCGGGGAGCTGTTTTTT; CDR3: CASSPRRGTGELFF
size: NA; D: NA; V: TRBV4-2; J: TRBJ2-7; DNA: TGTGCCAGCAGCCAAGATCGCCGCTACTCCTACGAGCAGTACTTC; CDR3: CASSQDRRYSYEQYF
size: NA; D: NA; V: TRBV6-1; J: TRBJ2-2; DNA: TGTGCCATTCACCCCGAGGGGGTGGCCGGGGAGCTGTTTTTT; CDR3: CAIHPEGVAGELFF
size: NA; D: TRBD1; V: TRBV27; J: TRBJ1-2; DNA: TGTGCCAGCAGTTCCCCAAGAGGGGGCAATGGCTACACCTTC; CDR3: CASSSPRGGNGYTF
size: NA; D: NA; V: TRBV7-9; J: TRBJ1-3; DNA: TGTGCCAGCAGAACCGACGGAACTGGAGACTCTGGAAACACCATATATTTT; CDR3: CASRTDGTGDSGNTIYF
size: NA; D: NA; V: TRBV15; J: TRBJ2-7; DNA: TGTGCCACCAGCAGAGTGTGGGGAGGGGGTGGCCACGAGCAGTACTTC; CDR3: CATSRVWGGGGHEQYF
size: once; D: TRBD1; V: TRBV5-1; J: TRBJ1-2; DNA: TGCGCCAGCAGCGGGGACAGCTTCTCCATCGGCTACACCTTC; CDR3: CASSGDSFSIGYTF
size: NA; D: NA; V: TRBV28; J: TRBJ1-1; DNA: TGTGCCAGCAGTTTAGGGGAGGGGAGGGCTTTCTTT; CDR3: CASSLGEGRAFF
size: NA; D: TRBD1; V: TRBV28; J: TRBJ1-6; DNA: TGTGCCAGCGTAGACGAGGGGGCATTTTCACCCCTCCACTTT; CDR3: CASVDEGAFSPLHF
size: few; D: NA; V: TRBV5-5; J: TRBJ1-1; DNA: TGTGCCAGCAGCTTTAGTATGAACACTGAAGCTTTCTTT; CDR3: CASSFSMNTEAFF
size: few; D: TRBD1; V: TRBV6-7; J: TRBJ1-1; DNA: TGTGCCAGCGGGCCGCCATCGAACAGGGGGAACACTGAAGCTTTCTTT; CDR3: CASGPPSNRGNTEAFF
size: NA; D: TRBD1; V: TRBV28; J: TRBJ1-4; DNA: TGTGCCAGCAGTAGCCAGGGGGCAGCTAATGAAAAACTGTTTTTT; CDR3: CASSSQGAANEKLFF
size: NA; D: NA; V: TRBV4-2; J: TRBJ1-6; DNA: TGTGCCAGCAGCCCTGGACACCGGTCTTCACCCCTCCACTTT; CDR3: CASSPGHRSSPLHF
size: NA; D: NA; V: TRBV5-6; J: TRBJ1-4; DNA: TGTGCCAGCAGCTTAGGTTCCAGGAACCATAATGAAAAACTGTTTTTT; CDR3: CASSLGSRNHNEKLFF
size: NA; D: TRBD1; V: TRBV7-6; J: TRBJ1-2; DNA: TGTGCCAGCAGCCGGACAGGGGATTACGATGGCTACACCTTC; CDR3: CASSRTGDYDGYTF
size: NA; D: NA; V: TRBV5-1; J: TRBJ2-1; DNA: TGCGCCAGCAGCTTTAGAGGAGATGAGCAGTTCTTC; CDR3: CASSFRGDEQFF
size: NA; D: NA; V: TRBV7-9; J: TRBJ1-6; DNA: TGTGCCAGCAGCTCCGGAACAGGGATAAATTCACCCCTCCACTTT; CDR3: CASSSGTGINSPLHF
size: NA; D: NA; V: TRBV28; J: TRBJ1-2; DNA: TGTGCCAGCAGTATCTCCGGGGGGGGCTACACCTTC; CDR3: CASSISGGGYTF
size: NA; D: NA; V: TRBV6-1; J: TRBJ2-7; DNA: TGTGCCAGCAGTGAATCCCTTTACTACGAGCAGTACTTC; CDR3: CASSESLYYEQYF
size: NA; D: NA; V: TRBV5-1; J: TRBJ1-3; DNA: TGCGCCAGCAGCCCTAGGGAGCTGGGATACACCATATATTTT; CDR3: CASSPRELGYTIYF
size: NA; D: TRBD1; V: TRBV7-9; J: TRBJ1-2; DNA: TGTGCCAGCAGCCGGACAGGGCAGTCGGATGGCTACACCTTC; CDR3: CASSRTGQSDGYTF
size: NA; D: NA; V: TRBV18; J: TRBJ2-5; DNA: TGTGCCAGCTCACCACTGACTAGGGAAGAGACCCAGTACTTC; CDR3: CASSPLTREETQYF
size: NA; D: TRBD1; V: TRBV7-3; J: TRBJ2-7; DNA: TGTGCCAGCAGCTTAAGTGCGGCAGGGGGCTCCGACGAGCAGTACTTC; CDR3: CASSLSAAGGSDEQYF
size: NA; D: TRBD2; V: TRBV28; J: TRBJ2-7; DNA: TGTGCCAGCAGTTTCTTGACCGGGACTAGCGTCATGCTCTACGAGCAGTACTTC; CDR3: CASSFLTGTSVMLYEQYF
size: NA; D: NA; V: TRBV9; J: TRBJ1-1; DNA: TGTGCCAGCAGCCCCAGGCCGAACACTGAAGCTTTCTTT; CDR3: CASSPRPNTEAFF
size: once; D: NA; V: TRBV10-2; J: TRBJ1-6; DNA: TGCGCCAGCAGTGAGTCACGCGCCTTAAATAATTCACCCCTCCACTTT; CDR3: CASSESRALNNSPLHF
size: NA; D: TRBD1; V: TRBV19; J: TRBJ1-4; DNA: TGTGCCAGTATGGAGGGACAGGCAGGTGAAAAACTGTTTTTT; CDR3: CASMEGQAGEKLFF